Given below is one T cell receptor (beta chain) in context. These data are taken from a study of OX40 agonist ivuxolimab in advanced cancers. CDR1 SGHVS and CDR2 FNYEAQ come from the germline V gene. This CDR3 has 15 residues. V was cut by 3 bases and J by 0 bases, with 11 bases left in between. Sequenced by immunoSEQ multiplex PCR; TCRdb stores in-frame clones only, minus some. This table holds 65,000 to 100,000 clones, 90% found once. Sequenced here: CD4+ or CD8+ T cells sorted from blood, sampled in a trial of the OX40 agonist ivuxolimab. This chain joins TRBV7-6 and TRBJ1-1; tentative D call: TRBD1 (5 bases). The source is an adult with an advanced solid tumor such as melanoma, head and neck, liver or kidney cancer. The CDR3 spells CASSFGTGMNTEAFF. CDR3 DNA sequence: TGTGCCAGCAGCTTCGGGACCGGCATGAACACTGAAGCTTTCTTT.